This TCR beta chain emerged from a study of OX40 agonist ivuxolimab in advanced cancers. Trimming left V 3 bases short and J 0 bases short, with 7 bases between. CDR1 is MGHRA and CDR2 is YSYEKL in the germline V gene. This CDR3 spans 14 amino acids. The method was immunoSEQ multiplex PCR; TCRdb's version includes in-frame clones alone and lacks a portion of them. Of about 53,000 clones listed, roughly 84% are singletons. This chain uses TRBV4-1 with TRBJ2-3; D unclear. Sequencing was performed on CD4+ or CD8+ T cells sorted from blood, taken in a trial of the OX40 agonist ivuxolimab. The clonotype was recovered from an adult with an advanced solid tumor such as melanoma, head and neck, liver or kidney cancer. As DNA, the CDR3 is TGCGCCAGCAGCCATCCGGGCAGCACAGATACGCAGTATTTT. Amino acids: CASSHPGSTDTQYF.